The 27 T cell receptor beta chains reported below all come from one sample, sequenced in a study of T cell repertoires in cytomegalovirus infection. TCRdb independently ran MiXCR on the reads; one entry per CDR3 protein. The sample includes about 890,000 distinct CDR3 sequences, less than 35% of them seen just once. For these receptors, no antigen is known. The specimen comprised cultured CD8+ T cells from PBMCs, sampled from culture after CMV antigen stimulation. Receptor source: a human donor in good health (CMV status not recorded). Some clones in this sample may be carry-over from other donors' samples.

Remarks on this clonotype: The junction does not match germline at one end; this may be a read error. The V call is TRBV5-1, the J call TRBJ2-1, with 8 bases identical to TRBD1. The CDR3 covers 15 residues. CDR1 SGHRS and CDR2 YFSETQ come from the germline V gene. CDR3 nucleotide sequence: TGCGCCAACAGCCCTCGACAGGGGATAGGCAATGAGCAGTTCTTC. It encodes CANSPRQGIGNEQFF.

This clonotype was counted many times. The genes are TRBV13 and TRBJ2-3; TRBD2 is a possible D gene (5 bases). V lost 5 bases and J 0 bases, leaving 12 bases between the germline ends. Germline-derived CDR1 and CDR2 are PRHDT and FYEKMQ (reference sequence). This CDR3 has 15 amino acids. CDR3 sequence reads: CASSPEEQSTDTQYF. CDR3 coding DNA: TGTGCCAGCAGCCCGGAGGAACAAAGCACAGATACGCAGTATTTT.

The chain links TRBV14 to TRBJ1-2, with D hard to call. The ends were cut back, 1 base at V and 8 bases at J, with 17 bases in the middle. The germline V gene encodes CDR1 SGHDN and CDR2 FVKESK. The CDR3 runs 15 residues. The CDR3 is CASSQGSGPQRGYTF. In DNA form, the CDR3 reads TGTGCCAGCAGCCAAGGATCCGGGCCCCAGCGGGGCTACACCTTC.

This chain connects TRBV6-2 or TRBV6-3 to TRBJ2-5, with 11 positions matching TRBD2. The V gene end was trimmed by 2 bases and the J gene end by 1 base; junction bases not matched to a gene: 9. This CDR3 has 18 amino acids. Germline CDR1 MNHEY, CDR2 SVGEGT. In DNA form, the CDR3 reads TGTGCCAGCAGTTACGTGAAAAGACTAGCGGGGATCCAAGAGACCCAGTACTTC. Encoded protein: CASSYVKRLAGIQETQYF.

This clonotype was seen only a few times. The V gene is TRBV24-1, the J gene TRBJ2-1; no reliable D call. This CDR3 is built from 11 residues. V was pared by 2 bases and J by 7 bases, with 2 bases between. The germline gives CDR1 KGHDR, CDR2 SFDVKD. This CDR3 reads CATSDWNEQFF. The DNA of the CDR3 is TGTGCCACCAGTGATTGGAATGAGCAGTTCTTC.

CDR3 region: CSARDRRAVSYEQYF. CDR3 sequence (DNA): TGCAGTGCTAGAGATAGGAGGGCCGTCTCCTACGAGCAGTACTTC. The V gene is TRBV20-1, the J gene TRBJ2-7; TRBD2 might be the D (6 bases). The ends were cut back, 0 bases at V and 0 bases at J, with 12 bases in the middle. Per germline, CDR1 DFQATT and CDR2 SNEGSKA (reference sequence). The CDR3 has 15 amino acids.

This chain links TRBV9 with TRBJ2-7; TRBD1 matches 7 bases. V lost 0 bases, J lost 5 bases, and 8 bases stayed unmatched. CDR3 length equals 15 residues. Germline CDR1 SGDLS, CDR2 YYNGEE. The CDR3 DNA is TGTGCCAGCAGCGTAGGAGGGGACAGTTGGCACGAGCAGTACGTC. This sequence encodes CASSVGGDSWHEQYV.

The table lists this clonotype with a few counts. The chain has TRBV24-1 and TRBJ2-5, with D tentatively TRBD1 or TRBD2 (5 bases each). Trimming removed 5 bases from V and 0 bases from J, with 15 bases in between. The CDR3 consists of 16 residues. Germline V gene data show CDR1 as KGHDR and CDR2 as SFDVKD. In DNA form, the CDR3 reads TGTGCCACCAGTGGGCCGGGACGGAGCAACCAAGAGACCCAGTACTTC. It specifies CATSGPGRSNQETQYF.

The chain couples TRBV7-8 to TRBJ1-2, with unresolved D. Germline V lookup: CDR1 SGHVS, CDR2 FQNEAQ. V lost 0 bases and J 4 bases, leaving 9 bases between the germline ends. The CDR3 loop spans 14 amino acids. DNA for the CDR3: TGTGCCAGCAGCTTAGCCAAGAATCTCTATGGCTACACCTTC. Translated, it gives CASSLAKNLYGYTF. Full variable domain (outside the CDR3, taken from reference TRBV7-8 and TRBJ1-2): GAGVSQSPRYKVAKRGQDVALRCDPISGHVSLFWYQQALGQGPEFLTYFQNEAQLDKSGLPSDRFFAERPEGSVSTLKIQRTQQEDSAVYLCASSLAKNLYGYTFGSGTRLTVV.

This clonotype was detected only a few times. This chain uses TRBV7-9 with TRBJ2-1, with TRBD2 matching 11 bases. V dropped 3 bases and J dropped 7; count of bases not matched to a gene: 5. The CDR3 totals 15 residues. Germline loops: CDR1 SEHNR, CDR2 FQNEAQ (reference sequence). CDR3 sequence (DNA): TGTGCCAGCAGCTTGGGGACTAGCGGAATAAATGAGCAGTTCTTC. Translating it yields CASSLGTSGINEQFF.

This clonotype was counted a few times. The chain links TRBV4-1 to TRBJ2-7; TRBD2 matches at 13 bases. Germline lookup yields CDR1 MGHRA and CDR2 YSYEKL. The CDR3 length is 16 residues. After removal of 5 bases from V and 5 bases from J, the junction contained 9 bases not matched to a gene. The DNA of the CDR3 is TGCGCCAGCAGCTCCGGACTAGCGGGGGATGGAGACGAGCAGTACTTC. The encoded protein is CASSSGLAGDGDEQYF.

The chain joins TRBV6-5 to TRBJ1-1, with a tentative D call TRBD1 (5 bases). Trimming stripped 2 bases from V and 6 bases from J, with 19 bases between. The CDR3 totals 16 residues. The germline V gene encodes CDR1 MNHEY and CDR2 SVGAGI. This chain's CDR3 is CASSYAVFAGNAEAFF. The CDR3 DNA is TGTGCCAGCAGTTACGCCGTATTCGCAGGGAATGCTGAAGCTTTCTTT.

The chain recombines TRBV19 with TRBJ1-1; TRBD1 agrees at 7 bases. Losses at the gene ends were 3 bases for V and 2 bases for J; bases not matched to a gene: 12. Germline CDR1 is LNHDA and CDR2 is SQIVND (reference sequence). The CDR3 has 17 residues. The CDR3 is CASSITWDSYFNTEAFF. CDR3 sequence (DNA): TGTGCCAGTAGTATCACCTGGGACAGCTACTTTAACACTGAAGCTTTCTTT.

The table lists this clonotype with a few counts. The chain's CDR3 is CASTGQGGDNQPQHF. The CDR3 DNA reads as TGTGCCAGCACCGGGCAGGGTGGGGACAATCAGCCCCAGCATTTT. The chain combines TRBV12-3 or TRBV12-4 with TRBJ1-5; D is possibly TRBD1 (5 bases). V lost 7 bases, J lost 3 bases, and 16 bases lay in between. The CDR3 is made up of 15 amino acids.

This clonotype was counted ten times or more. The junction shows a germline mismatch at one end, possibly a read error. The gene calls are TRBV10-2 and TRBJ2-7, with D perhaps assigned TRBD1 or TRBD2 (7 bases each). Germline lookup yields CDR1 WSHSY and CDR2 SAAADI. The length of the CDR3 is 12 residues. CDR3 loop: CASSGDSYEQYF. The CDR3 nucleotides are TGTGCCAGCAGCGGGGACAGCTACGAGCAGTACTTC.

The chain joins TRBV19 to TRBJ1-5; D not resolved. The V end was cut by 1 base, the J end by 0 bases, with 7 bases between. CDR3 length: 15 residues. Germline CDR1 reads LNHDA; CDR2 reads SQIVND (reference sequence). CDR3: CASSIGPGSNQPQHF. The DNA of the CDR3 is TGTGCCAGTAGTATAGGTCCGGGTAGCAATCAGCCCCAGCATTTT. The whole variable domain, remainder taken from reference TRBV19 and TRBJ1-5, is DGGITQSPKYLFRKEGQNVTLSCEQNLNHDAMYWYRQDPGQGLRLIYYSQIVNDFQKGDIAEGYSVSREKKESFPLTVTSAQKNPTAFYLCASSIGPGSNQPQHFGDGTRLSIL.

This clonotype was observed a handful of times. V gene TRBV6-1 combines with J gene TRBJ2-7, with 10 bases matching TRBD1. Germline CDR1 is MNHNS and CDR2 is SASEGT. The J segment lost 4 bases and the V segment lost 3 bases, leaving 6 bases of the junction unmatched. The CDR3 extends over 15 amino acids. CDR3 nucleotides: TGTGCCAGCAGTGACCCGGGACAGGGGATTTACGAGCAGTACTTC. This codes for CASSDPGQGIYEQYF.

The genes are TRBV10-2 and TRBJ1-5; TRBD1 aligns across 7 bases. The CDR3 has 13 residues. J gave up 7 bases and V 5 bases, and 5 bases lay outside the gene matches. The V gene's germline CDR1 is WSHSY and CDR2 SAAADI. CDR3 protein: CASSYGQAQPQHF. In DNA, the CDR3 is TGCGCCAGCAGTTACGGACAGGCGCAGCCCCAGCATTTT.

As for this clonotype: One end of the junction varies from germline; a read error may be responsible. The rearrangement joins TRBV7-6 to TRBJ2-1; TRBD2 might be the D (7 bases). CDR1 is SGHVS and CDR2 is FNYEAQ in the germline V gene. CDR3 size: 16 residues. CDR3 amino acids: CACSFNPRGGGNEQFF. The CDR3 region has the DNA TGTGCCTGCAGCTTCAACCCGAGGGGGGGAGGGAATGAGCAGTTCTTC.

This sequence joins TRBV6-1 and TRBJ2-3, with 9 bases fitting TRBD2. There are 20 residues in the CDR3. Trimming cost V 0 bases and J 5 bases; bases outside gene matches: 18. Germline V gives CDR1 MNHNS, CDR2 SASEGT. This CDR3 is CASSEARGGLGRAPRDTQYF. CDR3 coding DNA: TGTGCCAGCAGTGAAGCGCGGGGGGGCCTCGGCAGGGCCCCCAGAGATACGCAGTATTTT.

The count of this clonotype is one. Written as DNA, the CDR3 is TGTGCCAGTAGTCCGGGGATGGGATTACCAGATACGCAGTATTTT. Its translation is CASSPGMGLPDTQYF. The chain uses TRBV19 and TRBJ2-3; a weak D match, TRBD2 (5 bases). Germline V gene sequence: CDR1 LNHDA, CDR2 SQIVND (reference sequence). The V end was cut by 5 bases, the J end by 4 bases, with 16 bases between. The CDR3 extends over 15 amino acids.

This clonotype was seen more than once but under ten times. The rearrangement links TRBV29-1 to TRBJ1-3; D is undetermined. The germline V gene has CDR1 SQVTM and CDR2 ANQGSEA. This CDR3 region has 15 residues. Deletions cut 5 bases from V and 0 bases from J, with 14 bases between. The CDR3 coding sequence is TGCAGCGTTCACCACCCGGGCATCTCTGGAAACACCATATATTTT. Protein product: CSVHHPGISGNTIYF.

In the case of this clonotype: A read error may be the cause here, since a much bigger clone is one base away. The chain uses TRBV7-8 and TRBJ2-7; the D gene is possibly TRBD2 (5 bases). V was cut by 2 bases and J by 6 bases, with 17 bases left in between. The CDR3 is 15 amino acids. Germline V gene lookup returns CDR1 SGHVS and CDR2 FQNEAQ. As DNA, the CDR3 is TGTGCCAGCAGCTTATCCCACCAGGACTTCCGCGAGCAGTACGTC. It codes for CASSLSHQDFREQYV.

The chain recombines TRBV4-1 with TRBJ2-7; the match to TRBD1 covers 8 bases. CDR1 MGHRA and CDR2 YSYEKL come from the germline V gene. This CDR3 region has 14 residues. V lost 4 bases and J lost 6; bases outside the gene matches: 8. CDR3 coding DNA: TGCGCCAGCAGCCCCGGGACAGGTATCTTCGAGCAGTACTTC. Residues: CASSPGTGIFEQYF.

This clonotype was seen more than once but under ten times. The gene calls are TRBV4-1 and TRBJ2-1; TRBD1 matches at 8 bases. Germline CDR1 is MGHRA and CDR2 is YSYEKL. After removal of 0 bases from V and 7 bases from J, the junction contained 11 bases not matched to a gene. The CDR3 sequence is 17 residues long. This CDR3 reads CASSQDQPGGPPNEQFF. The CDR3 DNA reads TGCGCCAGCAGCCAAGATCAGCCAGGGGGCCCCCCGAATGAGCAGTTCTTC.

This chain connects TRBV14 to TRBJ2-7; possibly TRBD2 for D (7 bases). The CDR3 is 13 residues long. V lost 4 bases to trimming and J lost 3 bases, with 10 bases between them. Germline CDR1 SGHDN, CDR2 FVKESK. CDR3: CASSRGGLYEQYF. DNA of the CDR3: TGTGCCAGCAGCCGGGGGGGGCTCTACGAGCAGTACTTC.

This chain links TRBV4-1 with TRBJ1-5; D is unresolved. The germline gives CDR1 MGHRA, CDR2 YSYEKL. Trimming took off 0 bases at V and 5 bases at J, with 11 bases between the two ends. The CDR3 consists of 15 residues. The CDR3 sequence is CASSQDELRDQPQHF. CDR3 nucleotide sequence: TGCGCCAGCAGCCAAGATGAGTTAAGGGATCAGCCCCAGCATTTT.